The rows below give T cell receptor beta chains drawn from one sample of a study of T cell clusters in autoimmune cytopenias. Each CDR3 protein gets one entry in TCRdb, which reprocessed the multiplex PCR reads and gives no DNA. The data include around 8,200 distinct CDR3 sequences; the top ten clones carry 25% to 35%. What was sequenced was peripheral blood. The source is a human donor with an autoimmune cytopenia or autoimmune hepatitis (not recorded which). Both conserved end residues are part of each CDR3. Fields, in order: J gene, clone size, V gene, CDR3 protein. For some rows the clone size is stated as once, few or many, or as a class when expanded; others skip it.

TRBJ2-7 medium-sized TRBV27 CASSETGNEQYF
TRBJ2-5 - TRBV19 CASGGQGETQYF
TRBJ2-1 - TRBV12-3/TRBV12-4 CASSLADGFAQGRGSSEQFF
TRBJ2-1 - TRBV27 CASSVRLAGDNEQFF
TRBJ1-4 - TRBV19 CASISGQINEKLFF
TRBJ1-6 medium-sized TRBV6-5 CASSSTGRNSPLHF
TRBJ2-1 medium-sized TRBV12-3/TRBV12-4 CASSWTSGNYNEQFF
TRBJ2-3 - TRBV14 CASSQETLTDTQYF
TRBJ2-3 - TRBV6-5 CASSYSIGTASTDTQYF
TRBJ2-5 - TRBV20-1 CSASVSPEETQYF
TRBJ2-5 medium-sized TRBV29-1 CSVDFQGGETQYF
TRBJ1-2 medium-sized TRBV6-5 CASRGGNYGYTF
TRBJ2-3 - TRBV12-3/TRBV12-4 CASSSRGIADTQYF
TRBJ1-4 - TRBV6-5 CASNYGPVEKLFF
TRBJ2-7 medium-sized TRBV30 CAWRGASYEQYF
TRBJ2-2 - TRBV24-1 CATSDLQAAGGYTGELFF
TRBJ1-6 - TRBV2 CASSMGFMGNSPLHF
TRBJ2-3 - TRBV30 CACSSEAGGTDTQYF
TRBJ2-2 medium-sized TRBV29-1 CSVSHNTGELFF
TRBJ2-3 - TRBV20-1 CSAPPGVAGGGTDTQYF
TRBJ2-1 - TRBV6-1 CASNDPENEQFF
TRBJ1-5 - TRBV6-5 CASRRQGNQPQHF
TRBJ1-6 medium-sized TRBV5-4 CASSPSSTSGRRSPLHF
TRBJ2-7 - TRBV15 CATSPRSLSYEQYF
TRBJ2-3 - TRBV6-4 CASSDSNLDTQYF
TRBJ2-7 medium-sized TRBV6-5 CASRPTGGGYEQYF
TRBJ1-3 - TRBV19 CASSSLSSGNTIYF
TRBJ2-3 - TRBV27 CASRLLGPSDTQYF
TRBJ2-1 - TRBV12-3/TRBV12-4 CASSPGVREQFF
TRBJ1-2 - TRBV19 CASSIAGSYGYTF